This T cell receptor (beta chain) is from a study of T cells expressing NK-cell markers. For each CDR3 protein, TCRdb gives one entry from its re-call of the 5' RACE reads, without DNA. The specimen's table records roughly 350,000 distinct CDR3 sequences. The CDR3 spans 16 residues. CDR1 and CDR2 (germline): SGHVS, FQNEAQ. The receptor comes from a man aged 18-70 years in good health. The sequencing input was blood T cells: a sorted CD56 or NKG2C T cell subset, CD4+ or CD8+ T cells, or bulk PBMC T cells (not recorded which). The rearrangement links TRBV7-8 to TRBJ2-7; TCRdb lists TRBD2, though no DNA is available to test this call. The CDR3 spells CASSLTSGGLSYEQYF.